This T cell receptor beta chain was profiled in a study of cytomegalovirus exposure and HLA in healthy donors. This clone has just one count. The antigen is not known. PCR was performed using 60 Vbeta and 13 Jbeta primers. Here immunoSEQ multiplex PCR was the method, and the copy in TCRdb shows in-frame clones only, minus some. The sample contains some 150,000 clones, roughly 83% of which appear only once. The CDR3 spans 15 residues. Trimming removed 0 bases at V and 1 base at J, with 9 bases between. The germline gives CDR1 SEHNR, CDR2 FQNEAQ (reference sequence). Findings of the study overall: Another analysis was done later, and it associated around 15,000 TCR beta sequences with HLA alleles at 0.05 false discovery rate.

J is TRBJ2-5 and V is TRBV7-9; D may be TRBD1 (5 bases). What was sequenced was PBMCs. This TCR was sampled from a woman younger than 35 in good health and CMV-seronegative. The CDR3 DNA follows: TGTGCCAGCAGCTTAGCGGGGCAGACCCAAGAGACCCAGTACTTC. It yields the protein CASSLAGQTQETQYF.